The 24 T cell receptor beta chains reported below all come from one sample, sequenced in a study of T cell changes during pregnancy in multiple sclerosis. Assay: immunoSEQ multiplex PCR; the TCRdb copy retains only in-frame clones and omits some. Of about 45,000 clones in the sample, approximately 91% were seen once. Material: PBMCs (not recorded whether the cells were cultured). The receptors shown here come from a female donor with multiple sclerosis, enrolled in a pregnancy study.

The rearrangement joins TRBV7-2 to TRBJ1-4; no firm D call. The CDR3 runs to 17 residues. Trimming cost V 2 bases and J 1 base, with 14 bases left between them. Germline CDR1 is SGHTA and CDR2 is FQGNSA. This CDR3 reads CASSLLGGGLTNEKLFF. CDR3 DNA: TGTGCCAGCAGCTTATTAGGAGGCGGGTTAACTAATGAAAAACTGTTTTTT. Together with reference TRBV7-2 and TRBJ1-4, the CDR3 gives the full variable domain: GAGVSQSPSNKVTEKGKDVELRCDPISGHTALYWYRQSLGQGLEFLIYFQGNSAPDKSGLPSDRFSAERTGGSVSTLTIQRTQQEDSAVYLCASSLLGGGLTNEKLFFGSGTQLSVL.

V usage is TRBV28 and J usage is TRBJ1-5, with a weak D call TRBD1 (6 bases). The CDR3 extends over 15 amino acids. CDR1 MDHEN and CDR2 SYDVKM come from the germline V gene. The germline V and J ends were trimmed by 3 bases and 0 bases, with 9 bases remaining between them. Here the CDR3 reads CASSFTGHSNQPQHF. Here the CDR3 DNA reads TGTGCCAGCAGTTTTACAGGGCATAGCAATCAGCCCCAGCATTTT. The variable domain in full, completed from reference TRBV28 and TRBJ1-5, reads DVKVTQSSRYLVKRTGEKVFLECVQDMDHENMFWYRQDPGLGLRLIYFSYDVKMKEKGDIPEGYSVSREKKERFSLILESASTNQTSMYLCASSFTGHSNQPQHFGDGTRLSIL.

The CDR3 coding sequence is TGCGCCAGCAGCCAAGATCCGGGCAGGTTAAGCACAGATACGCAGTATTTT. This encodes CASSQDPGRLSTDTQYF. The V gene is TRBV4-3, the J gene TRBJ2-3; D is unclear. The CDR3 sequence is 17 residues long. CDR1 and CDR2 (germline): LGHNA, YSLEER. V was trimmed by 0 bases and J by 0 bases, leaving 13 bases between them.

The chain combines TRBV30 with TRBJ2-7; 9 bases align to TRBD2. V was pared by 4 bases and J by 5 bases, with 15 bases of the junction left unmatched. The CDR3 totals 16 residues. The germline gives CDR1 GTSNPN, CDR2 SVGIG (reference sequence). The DNA of the CDR3 is TGTGCCTGGACCCCCCGGAAGGCGGGAGGGCCCCACGAGCAGTACTTC. Residues: CAWTPRKAGGPHEQYF.

The CDR3: CATTGDSGNTIYF. The CDR3 region has the DNA TGTGCCACGACTGGGGACTCTGGAAACACCATATATTTT. V is TRBV6-1 and J is TRBJ1-3; no clear D gene. Per germline, CDR1 MNHNS and CDR2 SASEGT. The CDR3 length is 13 residues. Trimming took 10 bases from V and 0 from J, leaving 10 bases between them.

The gene calls are TRBV4-1 and TRBJ2-5; D might be TRBD1 (6 bases). From germline, CDR1 is MGHRA and CDR2 YSYEKL. V dropped 2 bases and J dropped 5 bases, with 12 bases sitting between them. CDR3 length: 14 amino acids. The CDR3 region is CASSQRAGVETQYF. The CDR3 DNA sequence: TGCGCCAGCAGCCAAAGAGCAGGGGTGGAGACCCAGTACTTC.

The rearrangement joins TRBV6-1 to TRBJ1-5, with D possibly matching TRBD1 (5 bases). The CDR3 length is 14 residues. V lost 5 bases to trimming and J lost 0 bases, with 8 bases between them. From germline, CDR1 is MNHNS and CDR2 SASEGT. The CDR3 loop reads CASSIGGSNQPQHF. CDR3 nucleotide sequence: TGTGCCAGCAGTATCGGGGGTAGCAATCAGCCCCAGCATTTT.

The chain is built from TRBV18 and TRBJ2-3; TRBD1 aligns across 8 bases. The CDR3 covers 17 residues. CDR1 KGHSH and CDR2 LQKENI come from the germline V gene. V trimming: 6 bases; J trimming: 3 bases; junction bases outside the gene matches: 14. CDR3 nucleotides: TGTGCCAGCTCTTCCCAGGGGACAGGTCATCCAACAGATACGCAGTATTTT. Translation: CASSSQGTGHPTDTQYF.

The chain recombines TRBV6-5 with TRBJ2-7; TRBD2 agrees at 8 bases. Unmatched junction bases numbered 12, after V lost 4 bases and J lost 7 bases. CDR1 is MNHEY and CDR2 is SVGAGI in the germline V gene. The CDR3 totals 15 residues. CDR3 nucleotides: TGTGCCAGCAGTTCGATAGCGGGACTGACACAAGAGCAGTACTTC. Translation gives CASSSIAGLTQEQYF.

The genes are TRBV6-1 and TRBJ1-2, with 8 bases aligning to TRBD1. Germline CDR1 is MNHNS and CDR2 is SASEGT. After removal of 3 bases from V and 4 bases from J, the junction contained 7 bases not matched to a gene. The CDR3 is made up of 15 amino acids. The CDR3 loop reads CASSDQPGQGYGYTF. As DNA, the CDR3 is TGTGCCAGCAGTGACCAACCCGGACAGGGCTATGGCTACACCTTC.

CDR3 sequence (DNA): TGTGCCAGCAGCTTTTATATACAGGGGGAAGGCTACACCTTC. Its translation: CASSFYIQGEGYTF. This chain joins TRBV7-2 and TRBJ1-2, with 8 bases that match TRBD1. Germline V gene sequence: CDR1 SGHTA, CDR2 FQGNSA. V trimming: 3 bases; J trimming: 8 bases; junction bases outside the gene matches: 8. The CDR3 has 14 amino acids.

This sequence joins TRBV28 and TRBJ2-1; D is ambiguous. V gave up 8 bases and J gave up 4 bases, with 18 bases separating them. CDR1 MDHEN and CDR2 SYDVKM come from the germline V gene. This CDR3 has 15 residues. The CDR3 is CASALQLGIYNEQFF. Here the CDR3 DNA reads TGTGCCAGCGCCCTGCAGTTGGGAATTTACAATGAGCAGTTCTTC.

The chain links TRBV5-1 to TRBJ2-3; D may be TRBD1 or TRBD2 (5 bases each). This CDR3 is 15 amino acids long. The germline gives CDR1 SGHRS, CDR2 YFSETQ. With 2 bases removed from V and 6 bases from J, the gap between germline ends came to 16 bases. As DNA, the CDR3 is TGCGCCAGCAGCTTCGTGGGGGACGGGGCGGATACGCAGTATTTT. The encoded protein is CASSFVGDGADTQYF.

The chain joins TRBV9 to TRBJ2-2, with 7 bases fitting TRBD2. Unmatched junction bases numbered 18, after V lost 4 bases and J lost 3 bases. The CDR3 consists of 19 residues. The germline CDR1 and CDR2 sequences are SGDLS and YYNGEE. CDR3 sequence: CASSPRPVLEGGDTGELFF. The DNA of the CDR3 is TGTGCCAGCAGCCCCCGCCCCGTACTAGAGGGAGGGGACACCGGGGAGCTGTTTTTT. The variable domain in full, with the rest retrieved from reference TRBV9 and TRBJ2-2, is DSGVTQTPKHLITATGQRVTLRCSPRSGDLSVYWYQQSLDQGLQFLIQYYNGEERAKGNILERFSAQQFPDLHSELNLSSLELGDSALYFCASSPRPVLEGGDTGELFFGEGSRLTVL.

The CDR3 coding sequence is TGTGCCAGCAGCCCCCTAGAGAGGACCGGATGGTACGAGCAGTACTTC. This sequence encodes CASSPLERTGWYEQYF. The chain carries TRBV9 and TRBJ2-7; D not certain. CDR3 size: 16 residues. CDR1 and CDR2 (germline): SGDLS, YYNGEE. Trimming took 4 bases from V and 4 from J, leaving 21 bases between them.

This clone was detected only a few times. The CDR3 coding sequence is TGTGCCAGCTCACCGAGGCAGAGCAATCAGCCCCAGCATTTT. Protein sequence: CASSPRQSNQPQHF. The J gene is TRBJ1-5, the V gene TRBV18; D not resolved. V lost 3 bases to trimming and J lost 1 base, with 7 bases between them. This CDR3 comprises 14 residues. CDR1 KGHSH and CDR2 LQKENI come from the germline V gene.

The CDR3 protein is CASSPGLAATDTQYF. The DNA of the CDR3 is TGCGCCAGCAGCCCCGGACTAGCGGCCACAGATACGCAGTATTTT. The chain is built from TRBV5-1 and TRBJ2-3, with 10 bases that match TRBD2. The CDR3 is 15 residues long. CDR1 SGHRS and CDR2 YFSETQ come from the germline V gene. V shed 4 bases and J 2 bases; nucleotides not matched to a gene: 4. Looking up the rest from reference TRBV5-1 and TRBJ2-3 gives the full variable domain: KAGVTQTPRYLIKTRGQQVTLSCSPISGHRSVSWYQQTPGQGLQFLFEYFSETQRNKGNFPGRFSGRQFSNSRSEMNVSTLELGDSALYLCASSPGLAATDTQYFGPGTRLTVL.

The chain links TRBV6-5 to TRBJ1-5; D might be TRBD1 (5 bases). The CDR3 spans 15 residues. Germline values: CDR1 MNHEY, CDR2 SVGAGI. The ends were cut back, 5 bases at V and 0 bases at J, with 11 bases in the middle. The CDR3 DNA reads as TGTGCCAGCAGTCGACAGCCGTATAGCAATCAGCCCCAGCATTTT. Amino acid sequence: CASSRQPYSNQPQHF.

This clone is a singleton in its sample. The V gene is TRBV28, the J gene TRBJ2-1; 7 bases are a match to TRBD1. V dropped 3 bases and J dropped 5; count of bases not matched to a gene: 4. CDR1 is MDHEN and CDR2 is SYDVKM in the germline V gene. This CDR3 contains 14 residues. DNA of the CDR3: TGTGCCAGCAGTTTTGAAGACAGGGACAATGAGCAGTTCTTC. Encoded protein: CASSFEDRDNEQFF.

The chain recombines TRBV6-1 with TRBJ2-7; 10 bases align to TRBD1. J lost 2 bases, V lost 10 bases, and 8 bases had no gene match. Germline V lookup: CDR1 MNHNS, CDR2 SASEGT. This CDR3 contains 14 residues. The CDR3 coding sequence is TGTGCCACCACCTTGACAGGGGGCACCTACGAGCAGTACTTC. Translating gives CATTLTGGTYEQYF.

The chain carries TRBV25-1 and TRBJ2-7; a possible D gene is TRBD2 (5 bases). The germline CDR1 and CDR2 sequences are MGHDK and SYGVNS. V lost 6 bases, J lost 3 bases, and 18 bases lay in between. There are 15 residues in the CDR3. The CDR3 spells CASSFTAEGSYEQYF. The CDR3 DNA reads TGTGCCAGCAGCTTTACGGCAGAGGGAAGCTACGAGCAGTACTTC.

Only one count was recorded for this clone. The chain uses TRBV11-2 and TRBJ2-1; 7 positions agree with TRBD2. The CDR3 is 13 residues long. With 0 bases clipped from V and 10 bases from J, the junction kept 3 bases outside the gene matches. Germline lookup yields CDR1 SGHAT and CDR2 FQNNGV. CDR3 sequence: CASSLDRGDEQFF. CDR3 in DNA: TGTGCCAGCAGCTTAGATCGGGGGGACGAGCAGTTCTTC.

The V gene is TRBV28, the J gene TRBJ1-1, with D possibly being TRBD1 (6 bases). With 1 base removed from V and 7 bases from J, the gap between germline ends came to 10 bases. CDR1 is MDHEN and CDR2 is SYDVKM in the germline V gene. The CDR3 consists of 13 residues. CDR3 sequence (DNA): TGTGCCAGCAGTTTATACAGGGTCGATGAAGCTTTCTTT. The encoded protein is CASSLYRVDEAFF.

This chain joins TRBV7-9 and TRBJ2-5; TRBD2 aligns across 9 bases. CDR3 length equals 15 residues. Germline CDR1 and CDR2: SEHNR and FQNEAQ (reference sequence). V lost 7 bases to trimming and J lost 5 bases; unmatched junction nucleotides: 11. CDR3: CASTGTSPLGETQYF. The CDR3 coding sequence is TGTGCCAGCACCGGGACTAGCCCCCTAGGGGAGACCCAGTACTTC.